A selection of T cell receptor beta chains follows, all from one sample in a study of neoadjuvant anti-PD-1 for oral cavity cancer. Only in-frame clones appear in the TCRdb table, and some are missing; sequencing was by immunoSEQ multiplex PCR. Counted here are roughly 36,000 clones, around 38% occurring once; the ten biggest clones make up 15% to 20%. The material was tumor tissue, obtained after nivolumab (anti-PD-1) treatment. The receptors come from a person aged 35 to 85 with oral cavity squamous cell carcinoma. CDR3s include the opening cysteine and the closing phenylalanine or tryptophan. The order of the fields is CDR3 DNA, CDR3 protein, D gene, V gene, clone size, J gene. The D gene is left open where the match is weak. Size is stated for part of the rows, as once, few or many counts, or as a class when the clone is expanded.

DNA: TGTGCCAGCAGTCAAGGCTCAGAGGGCGGTGAGCAGTTCTTC; CDR3: CASSQGSEGGEQFF; D: .; V: TRBV28; size: .; J: TRBJ2-1
DNA: TGCGCCAGCAGCTTCTTGCCCGCTAAGGAAAAACTGTTTTTT; CDR3: CASSFLPAKEKLFF; D: .; V: TRBV5-1; size: .; J: TRBJ1-4
DNA: TGCAGCGCACTAGGGACAGGGGCAGGGAACACTGAAGCTTTCTTT; CDR3: CSALGTGAGNTEAFF; D: TRBD1; V: TRBV29-1; size: .; J: TRBJ1-1
DNA: TGTGCCAGCTCACCACCGCGCTCTGGGGCCAACGTCCTGACTTTC; CDR3: CASSPPRSGANVLTF; D: .; V: TRBV18; size: .; J: TRBJ2-6
DNA: TGTGCCAGTAGTATACGGGGACACTCCTACGAGCAGTACTTC; CDR3: CASSIRGHSYEQYF; D: .; V: TRBV19; size: .; J: TRBJ2-7
DNA: TGTGCCAGCAGCTTAGGAGGGGCTGAGCAGTTCTTC; CDR3: CASSLGGAEQFF; D: .; V: TRBV5-4; size: many; J: TRBJ2-1
DNA: TGTGCCAGCTCACAGGCTAGCGGGAGGGCCGGTGAGCAGTTCTTC; CDR3: CASSQASGRAGEQFF; D: TRBD2; V: TRBV18; size: .; J: TRBJ2-1
DNA: TGTGCCAGCAGTAAAGACAGGGGGCAATTTGATACGCAGTATTTT; CDR3: CASSKDRGQFDTQYF; D: TRBD1; V: TRBV7-2; size: .; J: TRBJ2-3
DNA: TGTGCCAGCTCACCACCGGGACTGCGAACAACCGGGGAGCTGTTTTTT; CDR3: CASSPPGLRTTGELFF; D: .; V: TRBV18; size: few; J: TRBJ2-2
DNA: TGCAGCGTCTGGACAGGGGGCTATGGCTACACCTTC; CDR3: CSVWTGGYGYTF; D: TRBD1; V: TRBV29-1; size: .; J: TRBJ1-2
DNA: TGTGCCAGCAGTGAACAGTTCGACGCCGGGGAGCTGTTTTTT; CDR3: CASSEQFDAGELFF; D: .; V: TRBV6-4; size: .; J: TRBJ2-2
DNA: TGCGCCAGCAGCGCGACAGCGTACCAAGAGACCCAGTACTTC; CDR3: CASSATAYQETQYF; D: .; V: TRBV5-1; size: .; J: TRBJ2-5
DNA: TGTGCCAGCAGCTTGTCCCCCGGGGAGCTGTTTTTT; CDR3: CASSLSPGELFF; D: .; V: TRBV5-6; size: few; J: TRBJ2-2
DNA: TGTGCCAGCAGATCCTCGGACAGCTATGGCTACACCTTC; CDR3: CASRSSDSYGYTF; D: .; V: TRBV27; size: .; J: TRBJ1-2
DNA: TGCGCCAGCAGCCAAGGCGACAGGGGAGGGGGATCCTATAATTCACCCCTCCACTTT; CDR3: CASSQGDRGGGSYNSPLHF; D: TRBD1; V: TRBV4-1; size: .; J: TRBJ1-6
DNA: TGTGCCAGCAGCTCCCCCGGGACAGGGGACGGCTACACCTTC; CDR3: CASSSPGTGDGYTF; D: TRBD1; V: TRBV7-8; size: .; J: TRBJ1-2
DNA: TGTGCCAGCAGTTTATACCAGGGGGCTGGCGAGCAGTACTTC; CDR3: CASSLYQGAGEQYF; D: TRBD1; V: TRBV28; size: .; J: TRBJ2-7
DNA: TGTGCTAGTGGTTTAGGAATGATCAATGAGCAGTTCTTC; CDR3: CASGLGMINEQFF; D: .; V: TRBV12-5; size: .; J: TRBJ2-1
DNA: TGTGCCAGCATGGGGGACAGGGTCTATGGCTACACCTTC; CDR3: CASMGDRVYGYTF; D: TRBD1; V: TRBV28; size: .; J: TRBJ1-2
DNA: TGTGCCAGCACCCTGGACAGGGGGACGAATTCACCCCTCCACTTT; CDR3: CASTLDRGTNSPLHF; D: TRBD1; V: TRBV18; size: many; J: TRBJ1-6
DNA: TGTGCCACCAGAGACCTAGCGGGGGGCGGCCTGGATACGCAGTATTTT; CDR3: CATRDLAGGGLDTQYF; D: TRBD2; V: TRBV15; size: .; J: TRBJ2-3
DNA: TGTGCCAGCAGCTCCCGGACTAGCGGGAGGGCCCTCACCTACGAGCAGTACTTC; CDR3: CASSSRTSGRALTYEQYF; D: TRBD2; V: TRBV7-8; size: .; J: TRBJ2-7
DNA: TGTGCCAGCAGTCCCGGACAACCAAGGGAGCAGTACTTC; CDR3: CASSPGQPREQYF; D: .; V: TRBV6-5; size: .; J: TRBJ2-7
DNA: TGTGCCAGCAGCCTCCGACCCGGAGGGGGGGGTTCCTACGAGCAGTACTTC; CDR3: CASSLRPGGGGSYEQYF; D: .; V: TRBV9; size: .; J: TRBJ2-7
DNA: TGTGCCAGCAGCGCTAGGACAGCATCCTATAATTCACCCCTCCACTTT; CDR3: CASSARTASYNSPLHF; D: .; V: TRBV9; size: few; J: TRBJ1-6
DNA: TGTGCCAGCTCACTCGGGGGCAGGGGGCGTGAAAAACTGTTTTTT; CDR3: CASSLGGRGREKLFF; D: TRBD1; V: TRBV18; size: .; J: TRBJ1-4
DNA: TGTGCCAGCAAGCGACGTCAGGCGAACACTGAAGCTTTCTTT; CDR3: CASKRRQANTEAFF; D: .; V: TRBV7-2; size: once; J: TRBJ1-1
DNA: TGTGCCAGCAGCCAAGTCGGCGGGGGGAGATCCTACAATGAGCAGTTCTTC; CDR3: CASSQVGGGRSYNEQFF; D: TRBD2; V: TRBV14; size: .; J: TRBJ2-1
DNA: TGTGCCAGCACCTCCGCGGGAGCGGGCAATGAGCAGTTCTTC; CDR3: CASTSAGAGNEQFF; D: TRBD2; V: TRBV6-5; size: .; J: TRBJ2-1
DNA: TGCAGCGTTGTGGGTGACACAGGAAACTATGGCTACACCTTC; CDR3: CSVVGDTGNYGYTF; D: .; V: TRBV29-1; size: .; J: TRBJ1-2
DNA: TGTGCCAGTACCCCGGCTGGACAGATCTCTAACTATGGCTACACCTTC; CDR3: CASTPAGQISNYGYTF; D: .; V: TRBV19; size: few; J: TRBJ1-2
DNA: TGTGCCAGCAGAGTACAGGGTGGCAATCAGCCCCAGCATTTT; CDR3: CASRVQGGNQPQHF; D: .; V: TRBV6-1; size: .; J: TRBJ1-5
DNA: TGTGCCAGCAGCTTAGATTGGCTCCAGAGCGAGCAGTACTTC; CDR3: CASSLDWLQSEQYF; D: .; V: TRBV11-2; size: .; J: TRBJ2-7
DNA: TGCGCCAGCAGCCAACACGATGAAGCTTTCTTT; CDR3: CASSQHDEAFF; D: .; V: TRBV5-1; size: .; J: TRBJ1-1
DNA: TGTGCCAGCTCACCAGGCGAAAATCAGCCCCAGCATTTT; CDR3: CASSPGENQPQHF; D: .; V: TRBV18; size: .; J: TRBJ1-5
DNA: TGTGCCAGCAGCACCCGACAGGGATCGGTCAGCACTGAAGCTTTCTTT; CDR3: CASSTRQGSVSTEAFF; D: TRBD1; V: TRBV9; size: few; J: TRBJ1-1
DNA: TGTGCCAGCAGTAGGCAGGAACAGAACACTGAAGCTTTCTTT; CDR3: CASSRQEQNTEAFF; D: .; V: TRBV6-5; size: .; J: TRBJ1-1
DNA: TGTGCCAGCAGTTTTCCCGCCGGGCTGGGAAACTATGGCTACACCTTC; CDR3: CASSFPAGLGNYGYTF; D: .; V: TRBV28; size: .; J: TRBJ1-2
DNA: TGCGCCAGCAGCTTGTCTCAGGGGTTCGATACGCAGTATTTT; CDR3: CASSLSQGFDTQYF; D: .; V: TRBV5-1; size: few; J: TRBJ2-3
DNA: TGTGCCAGCAGTCCCCGGGGCAGGGGCTACACCTTC; CDR3: CASSPRGRGYTF; D: .; V: TRBV27; size: few; J: TRBJ1-2
DNA: TGTGCCTGGGCCCCTGGATTAGAAGCTAACTATGGCTACACCTTC; CDR3: CAWAPGLEANYGYTF; D: .; V: TRBV30; size: .; J: TRBJ1-2
DNA: TGTGCCAGCAGCAACGGACTGATCTATGGCTACACCTTC; CDR3: CASSNGLIYGYTF; D: .; V: TRBV6-5; size: .; J: TRBJ1-2
DNA: TGTGCCACCAGCTATAGTACAGTCTCCGAGCAGTACTTC; CDR3: CATSYSTVSEQYF; D: .; V: TRBV15; size: .; J: TRBJ2-7
DNA: TGTGCCACCAGCAGAGGTCACTTCGGGACAGGGTACAATCAGCCCCAGCATTTT; CDR3: CATSRGHFGTGYNQPQHF; D: TRBD1; V: TRBV15; size: .; J: TRBJ1-5
DNA: TGTGCCAGCAGCTTAGTTAGCGGGTCGGGCGAGCAGTACTTC; CDR3: CASSLVSGSGEQYF; D: TRBD2; V: TRBV7-2; size: .; J: TRBJ2-7
DNA: TGTGCCAGCAGCCCCGGAGTCGGGGTTTACGAGCAGTACTTC; CDR3: CASSPGVGVYEQYF; D: .; V: TRBV7-3; size: .; J: TRBJ2-7
DNA: TGTGCCAGCAGTTACTCCCATCAGGGTGAGCAGTTCTTC; CDR3: CASSYSHQGEQFF; D: .; V: TRBV6-5; size: few; J: TRBJ2-1
DNA: TGTGCCAGCAGCCCACGGGGGGGGCGCTTCAATGAGCAGTTCTTC; CDR3: CASSPRGGRFNEQFF; D: TRBD2; V: TRBV7-3; size: .; J: TRBJ2-1
DNA: TGTGCCAGCAGCCGTGACTACGAGCAGTACTTC; CDR3: CASSRDYEQYF; D: .; V: TRBV6-5; size: few; J: TRBJ2-7
DNA: TGCGCCAGCAGTCAGGACAGGCTAACTGAAGCTTTCTTT; CDR3: CASSQDRLTEAFF; D: TRBD1; V: TRBV10-2; size: few; J: TRBJ1-1
DNA: TGCGCCAGCCAGGCCTCTGGGGCCAACGTCCTGACTTTC; CDR3: CASQASGANVLTF; D: .; V: TRBV10-1; size: .; J: TRBJ2-6
DNA: TGTGCCAGCAGCGCGGAACTGGGGAACTATGGCTACACCTTC; CDR3: CASSAELGNYGYTF; D: .; V: TRBV6-4; size: many; J: TRBJ1-2